This T cell receptor (beta chain) was profiled in a study of vaccination and CD4 T cells after COVID-19. As for the study in general: Overlapping peptides covering the spike proteins of SARS-CoV-2, HCoV-NL63, HCoV-OC43 and HCoV-229E were added to stimulate cells.

With respect to this clonotype: Its antigen remains unknown.

Treatment specified: approximately nine-day PBMC culture with coronavirus spike peptide pools or control peptides (ViraFEST assay). Expansion of antigen-specific T cells with peptide pools by ViraFEST preceded sequencing of TCRs. A half-volume replacement of the medium with fresh IL-2 medium was performed on days 3 and 7. Germline CDR1 reads SGHRS; CDR2 reads YFSETQ. The V end lost 1 base, the J end lost 4 bases, and 7 bases lay between the germline ends. CDR3 length equals 13 residues. The Oncomine TCR Beta short-read assay sequenced DNA from cultured CD4+ T cells. Cultures of CD4+ T cells served as the source for extracting genomic DNA. TCRdb re-derived calls from the PCR reads in MiXCR, one entry per CDR3 protein. Among 16,000 or so distinct CDR3 sequences listed, about three quarters were seen once.

This sequence originates from a human donor who received a COVID-19 vaccine. The sequenced sample was CD4+ T cells from blood, cultured in vitro, obtained after SARS-CoV-2 vaccination. The rearrangement joins TRBV5-1 to TRBJ2-3; the D gene could be TRBD1 or TRBD2 (5 bases each). DNA for the CDR3: TGCGCCAGCAGCTTGCGGGACGCAGATACGCAGTATTTT. It yields the protein CASSLRDADTQYF.